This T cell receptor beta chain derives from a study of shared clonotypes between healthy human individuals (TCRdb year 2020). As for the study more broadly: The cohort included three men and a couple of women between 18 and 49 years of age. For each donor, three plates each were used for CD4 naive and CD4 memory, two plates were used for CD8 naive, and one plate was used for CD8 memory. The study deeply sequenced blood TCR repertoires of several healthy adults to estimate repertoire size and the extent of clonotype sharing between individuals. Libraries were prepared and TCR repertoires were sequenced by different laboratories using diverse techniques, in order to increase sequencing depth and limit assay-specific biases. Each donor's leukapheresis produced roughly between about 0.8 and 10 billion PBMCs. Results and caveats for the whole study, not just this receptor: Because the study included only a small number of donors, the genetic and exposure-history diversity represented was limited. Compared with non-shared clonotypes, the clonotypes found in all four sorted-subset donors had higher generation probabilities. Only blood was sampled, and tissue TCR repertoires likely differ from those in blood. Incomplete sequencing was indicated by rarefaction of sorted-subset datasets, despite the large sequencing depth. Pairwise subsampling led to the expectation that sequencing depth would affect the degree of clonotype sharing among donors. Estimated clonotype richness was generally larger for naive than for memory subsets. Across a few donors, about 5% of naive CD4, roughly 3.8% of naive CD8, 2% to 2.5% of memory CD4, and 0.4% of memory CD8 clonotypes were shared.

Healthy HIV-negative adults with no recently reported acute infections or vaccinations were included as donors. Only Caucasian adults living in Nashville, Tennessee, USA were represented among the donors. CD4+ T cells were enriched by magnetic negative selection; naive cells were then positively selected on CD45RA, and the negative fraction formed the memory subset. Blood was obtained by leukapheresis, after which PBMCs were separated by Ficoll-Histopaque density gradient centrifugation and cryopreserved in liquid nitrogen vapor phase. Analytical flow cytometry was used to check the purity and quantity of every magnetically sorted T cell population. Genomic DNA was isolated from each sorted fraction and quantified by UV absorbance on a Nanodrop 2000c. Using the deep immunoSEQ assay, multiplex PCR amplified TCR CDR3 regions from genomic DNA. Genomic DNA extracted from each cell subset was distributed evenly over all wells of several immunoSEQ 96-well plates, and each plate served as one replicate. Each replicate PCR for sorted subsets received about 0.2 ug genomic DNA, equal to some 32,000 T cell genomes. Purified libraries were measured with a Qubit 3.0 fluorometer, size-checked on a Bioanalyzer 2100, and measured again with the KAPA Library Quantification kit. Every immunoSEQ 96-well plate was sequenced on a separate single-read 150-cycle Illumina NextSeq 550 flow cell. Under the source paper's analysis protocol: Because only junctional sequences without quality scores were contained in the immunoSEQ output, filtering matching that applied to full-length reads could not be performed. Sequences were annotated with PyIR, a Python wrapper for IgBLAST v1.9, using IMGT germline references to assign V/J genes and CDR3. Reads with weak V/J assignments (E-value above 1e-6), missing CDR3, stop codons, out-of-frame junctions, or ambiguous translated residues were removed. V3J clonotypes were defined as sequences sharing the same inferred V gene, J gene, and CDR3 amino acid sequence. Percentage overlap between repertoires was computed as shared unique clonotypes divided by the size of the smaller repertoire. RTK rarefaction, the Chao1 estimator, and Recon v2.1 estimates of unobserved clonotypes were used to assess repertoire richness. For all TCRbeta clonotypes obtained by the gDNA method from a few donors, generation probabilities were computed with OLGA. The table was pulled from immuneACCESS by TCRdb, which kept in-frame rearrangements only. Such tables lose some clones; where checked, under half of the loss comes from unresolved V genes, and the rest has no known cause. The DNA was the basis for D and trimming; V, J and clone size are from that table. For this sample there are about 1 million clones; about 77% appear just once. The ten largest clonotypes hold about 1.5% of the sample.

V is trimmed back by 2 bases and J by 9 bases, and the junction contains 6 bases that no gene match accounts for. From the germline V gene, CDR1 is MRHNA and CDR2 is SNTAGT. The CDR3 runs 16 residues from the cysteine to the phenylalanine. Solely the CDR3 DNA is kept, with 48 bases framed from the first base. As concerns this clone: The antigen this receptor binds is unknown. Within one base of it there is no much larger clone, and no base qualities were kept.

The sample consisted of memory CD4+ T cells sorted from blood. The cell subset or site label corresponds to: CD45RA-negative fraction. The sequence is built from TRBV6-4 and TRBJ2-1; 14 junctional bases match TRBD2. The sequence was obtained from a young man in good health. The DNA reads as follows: TGTGCCAGCAGTGACGGGGGACTAGCGGGAGCCGGTGAGCAGTTCTTC. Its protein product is CASSDGGLAGAGEQFF.